This T cell receptor beta chain was observed in a study of shared clonotypes between healthy human individuals. Study-wide findings and caveats: Genetic and exposure-history diversity was limited by the few donors. Generation probabilities were higher for clonotypes shared across all four sorted-subset donors than for unshared ones.

The assay was immunoSEQ multiplex PCR, and TCRdb's table has in-frame clones only and misses some. This table holds more than 500,000 clones, approximately 94% found once. V lost 4 bases to trimming and J lost 4 bases; unmatched junction nucleotides: 12. Germline loops: CDR1 SGHAT, CDR2 FQNNGV. The length of the CDR3 is 18 residues. A remark on this clone: Its matching antigen is unknown.

The study drew all its donors from Caucasian adults living in Nashville, Tennessee. The clonotype was recovered from a woman aged 25-40 years in good health. The chain recombines TRBV11-2 with TRBJ2-7; 14 bases align to TRBD2. The sample was naive CD4+ T cells sorted from blood. The subset here: CD45RA+ positively selected. CDR3 nucleotides: TGTGCCAGCAGCTCAAGGGGGGGACTAGCGGGAGCAAGGTACGAGCAGTACTTC. Its protein is CASSSRGGLAGARYEQYF.